Here is one TCR beta chain with its context. The CDR3 has 16 residues. Germline CDR1 is SQVTM and CDR2 is ANQGSEA. Trimming took off 5 bases at V and 0 bases at J, with 18 bases between the two ends. The entry originates in a study of T cells in tumors after PD-1 blockade. TCRdb's copy holds only in-frame clones and misses some; the assay was immunoSEQ multiplex PCR. The table shows roughly 50,000 clones, with approximately 84% occurring only once. Genomic DNA template from tumor biopsies or peripheral blood, 616 ng to 6,004 ng input. The chain carries TRBV29-1 and TRBJ2-3; D is possibly TRBD1 or TRBD2 (5 bases each). Sequenced here: PBMCs, sampled before anti-PD-1 treatment. The clonotype was recovered from a human donor with basal cell carcinoma. Here the CDR3 DNA reads TGCAGCGTTCCCTCCCCGGGGCAGAGAAGCACAGATACGCAGTATTTT. Amino acid sequence: CSVPSPGQRSTDTQYF.